This TCR beta chain was recorded in a study of T cell repertoires in cytomegalovirus infection. Study-wide background: It can be stated that public TCR beta signatures indicated CMV infection as well as a matching HLA type.

Concerning this clonotype itself: The antigen remains undetermined.

Germline CDR1 SGHVS, CDR2 FNYEAQ. This CDR3 has 14 residues. The V gene end was trimmed by 1 base and the J gene end by 14 bases; junction bases not matched to a gene: 9. TCRdb re-called the reads with MiXCR, one entry per CDR3 protein. The sample yields more than 250,000 distinct CDR3 sequences, around 25% seen once. The J gene is TRBJ2-1, the V gene TRBV7-6; 9 bases match TRBD2. This TCR was recovered from a human donor in good health (CMV status not recorded). Some clones in this sample may be carry-over from other donors' samples. Source: cultured PBMCs, taken from culture after CMV antigen stimulation. DNA for the CDR3: TGTGCCAGCAGCTTAGAGTCGCGGGAGGGCGGGGAGTTCTTC. Residues: CASSLESREGGEFF.